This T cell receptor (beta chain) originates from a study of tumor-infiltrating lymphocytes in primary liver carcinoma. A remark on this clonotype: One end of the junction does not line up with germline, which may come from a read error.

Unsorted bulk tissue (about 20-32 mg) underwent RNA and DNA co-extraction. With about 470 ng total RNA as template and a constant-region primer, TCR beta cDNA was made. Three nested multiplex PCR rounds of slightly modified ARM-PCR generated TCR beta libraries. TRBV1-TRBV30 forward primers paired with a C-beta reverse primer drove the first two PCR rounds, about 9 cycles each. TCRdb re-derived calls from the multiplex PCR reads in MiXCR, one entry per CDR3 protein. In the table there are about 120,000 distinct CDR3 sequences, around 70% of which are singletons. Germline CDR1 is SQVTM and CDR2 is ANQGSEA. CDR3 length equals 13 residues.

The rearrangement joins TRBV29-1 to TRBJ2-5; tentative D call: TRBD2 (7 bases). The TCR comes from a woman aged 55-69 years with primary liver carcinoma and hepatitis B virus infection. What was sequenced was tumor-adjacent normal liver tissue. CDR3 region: CSFSTGGGETHYF. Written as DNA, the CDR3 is TGCAGCTTCTCGACAGGAGGGGGGGAGACCCACTACTTC. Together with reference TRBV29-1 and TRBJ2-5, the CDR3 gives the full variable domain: SAVISQKPSRDICQRGTSLTIQCQVDSQVTMMFWYRQQPGQSLTLIATANQGSEATYESGFVIDKFPISRPNLTFSTLTVSNMSPEDSSIYLCSFSTGGGETHYFGPGTRLLVL.